The sample holds a few counts of the clone carrying this TCR beta chain. Its antigen is still unknown. TCRdb itself ran the PCR reads through MiXCR, one entry per CDR3 protein. The sample contains about half a million distinct CDR3 sequences, about 26% of which appear only once. The data belong to a study of molecular identifiers for immune sequencing clone quantification. Whole-study findings and limits: Whereas naive cells kept under 1% of molecules in clones above 20 RNA copies, such clones held over 98% in effectors.

Naive CD8 libraries were made from around 18,000 to 910,000 sorted cells, and they used 10%, 30% or 50% RNA. The CDR3 totals 16 residues. V gave up 1 base and J gave up 5 bases; unmatched junction bases: 8. Germline lookup yields CDR1 LGHNA and CDR2 YSLEER. The sequence was obtained from a human donor in good health. Some libraries in this study had Jurkat cell RNA spiked in. This sequence joins TRBV4-3 and TRBJ2-5; 9 bases match TRBD2. Source material: naive CD8+ T cells from blood, with Jurkat cell RNA spiked in. Subset here: FACS-sorted CD8+CD4-CCR7+CD45RA+ naive T cells. CDR3 in DNA: TGCGCCAGCAGCCAAGTAGCTTCTAGCGGGGTTGAGACCCAGTACTTC. Translating it yields CASSQVASSGVETQYF.